This TCR beta chain was sequenced during a study of Ad26.COV2.S vaccination and SARS-CoV-2 variants. Details on this clone: Its antigen is currently unknown.

General study points: Vaccinees and placebo recipients showed similar non-spike TCR breadth. Quantification of TCR breadth and depth may have yielded underestimates of total T cell responses. Substantial response breadth was reportedly seen for spike-specific CD8+ and CD4+ T cells after vaccination. Spike-specific TCR breadth was greater in vaccine than placebo recipients.

TCRdb keeps only in-frame clones here, not all; method: immunoSEQ multiplex PCR. The sample has 180,000 or so clones, around 90% seen once. Trimming took off 5 bases at V and 0 bases at J, with 11 bases between the two ends. This CDR3 region has 14 residues. The germline V gene has CDR1 LNHDA and CDR2 SQIVND (reference sequence). This specimen was peripheral blood, taken after recovery from COVID-19. The source of this sequence is a human donor who had recovered from COVID-19. The J gene is TRBJ2-7, the V gene TRBV19, with a possible D match to TRBD2 (5 bases). CDR3 region: CASSVTGISYEQYF. CDR3 nucleotide sequence: TGTGCCAGTAGTGTAACCGGGATCTCCTACGAGCAGTACTTC. Full variable domain (outside the CDR3, taken from reference TRBV19 and TRBJ2-7): DGGITQSPKYLFRKEGQNVTLSCEQNLNHDAMYWYRQDPGQGLRLIYYSQIVNDFQKGDIAEGYSVSREKKESFPLTVTSAQKNPTAFYLCASSVTGISYEQYFGPGTRLTVT.